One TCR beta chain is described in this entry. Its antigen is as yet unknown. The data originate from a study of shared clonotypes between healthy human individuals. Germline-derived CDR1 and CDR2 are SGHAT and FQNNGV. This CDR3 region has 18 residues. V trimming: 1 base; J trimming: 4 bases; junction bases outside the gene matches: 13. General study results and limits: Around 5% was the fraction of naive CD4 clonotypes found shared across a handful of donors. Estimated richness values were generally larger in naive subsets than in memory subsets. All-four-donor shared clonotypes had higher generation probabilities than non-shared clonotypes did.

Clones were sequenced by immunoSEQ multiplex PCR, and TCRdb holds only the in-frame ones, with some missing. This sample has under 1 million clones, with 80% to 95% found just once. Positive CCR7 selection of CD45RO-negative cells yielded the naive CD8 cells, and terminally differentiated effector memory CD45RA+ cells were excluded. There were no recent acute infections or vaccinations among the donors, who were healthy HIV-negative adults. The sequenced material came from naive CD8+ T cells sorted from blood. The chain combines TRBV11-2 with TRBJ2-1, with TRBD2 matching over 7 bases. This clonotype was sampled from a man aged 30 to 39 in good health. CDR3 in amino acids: CASSLGVLSSGRYNEQFF. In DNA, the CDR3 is TGTGCCAGCAGCTTAGGAGTTTTATCTAGCGGCAGATACAATGAGCAGTTCTTC.